This TCR beta chain appears in the sequencing data of a study of neoadjuvant anti-PD-1 for oral cavity cancer (dated by TCRdb to about 2021). Background on the whole study: Before curative-intent surgical resection, most patients were given three to four biweekly doses of nivolumab at 3 mg/kg. Patients without progression received a fourth nivolumab dose around day 43 and underwent definitive surgical resection on days 50-56. Under RECIST 1.1, a patient counted as a responder if showing complete response, partial response or stable disease, and as a non-responder if showing progression. The parent correlative cohort included about a dozen patients, with an approximately 31% response rate.

Beyond this particular receptor, the publication reports: Higher pretreatment blood Treg/Th17 ratios correlated with both higher pretreatment blood TCRbeta clonality and lower post-treatment tumor TCRbeta clonality. Only three patients per response group were included in the TCR analyses, and larger cohorts for validation were called for by the authors. After neoadjuvant nivolumab, non-responders showed significantly higher T cell clonality (Gini index) in PBMCs than responders did.

Concerning this clone: This clone's antigen is unknown. The record has no base qualities; no much larger clone is one base away.

For deep sequencing, PBMC libraries mostly used about 490 ng of input genomic DNA, with six replicates for each sample. TCRbeta libraries were prepared with the immunoSEQ hsTCRbeta kit according to the manufacturer's instructions. Sequencing of the completed libraries took place using an Illumina NovaSeq 6000 S4 flow cell after they had been pooled to approximately 3 nM. Regarding the original processing steps: Raw data preprocessing and quality control were performed with the immunoSEQ Analyzer. The analysis was restricted to productive rearrangements, with each unique CDR3 amino acid sequence defining a clonotype. Repertoire clonality was estimated as the Gini-Simpson index, computed with the R package tcR. Student's t test was used to compare Gini indices, and Pearson correlation was used to assess associations with tumor size change. The immuneACCESS repertoire file appears here via TCRdb, limited to in-frame rearrangements. These files lack a portion of the clones; in checked studies, under half of the deficit traces to unresolved V genes, and the cause of the others is not known. V and J calls plus clone size are reproduced from that table; the DNA served to infer D and trimming. The sample data list 8,000 to 10,000 clones, and roughly three fifths of these were observed just once. Together, the top ten hold about 4.1% of the sample.

Relative to germline, V is 1 base shorter and J is 3 bases shorter, with 11 bases between their ends. Reading the germline V gene (reference sequence) gives CDR1 SGHKS and CDR2 YYEKEE. From the cysteine up to the phenylalanine, the CDR3 has a length of 15 residues. Only the CDR3 DNA stays, 45 bases, in frame from base 1. The sample's time point, from its label and the paper: after neoadjuvant nivolumab, at surgical resection. Patients were newly diagnosed with stage II-IVA oral cavity squamous cell carcinoma and had received no prior systemic or radiation treatment. The cohort consisted of patients with HPV-negative, locally advanced oral cavity squamous cell carcinoma. No culture maintenance or expansion was done, as the peripheral blood mononuclear cells went straight to analysis. The samples were obtained from a longitudinal correlative study of a single-arm phase II trial testing neoadjuvant nivolumab in oral cavity squamous cell carcinoma. Genomic DNA-based TCRbeta sequencing was performed on subject-matched pre- and post-treatment PBMCs and tumors from three responders and three non-responders. Peripheral blood mononuclear cells were collected before nivolumab treatment and again after treatment, at the time of surgery. Genomic DNA was isolated from PBMCs using the Maxwell RSC DNA from Cells kit.

The chain is made from TRBV5-5 and TRBJ1-5; the D gene remains uncertain. The starting material was PBMCs, obtained after nivolumab (anti-PD-1) treatment. This sequence was found in a person aged 40 to 85 with oral cavity squamous cell carcinoma. In nucleotide form, the sequence is TGTGCCAGCAGCTTGAACATAGGCTCCAATCAGCCCCAGCATTTT. Its amino acids are CASSLNIGSNQPQHF.